The clone carrying this T cell receptor (beta chain) was seen once. Data came from immunoSEQ multiplex PCR; TCRdb stores just in-frame clones and leaves some out. The data show about 64,000 clones, more than 75% seen once. CDR3 size: 15 residues. V was clipped by 2 bases and J by 9 bases, with 17 bases between them. The germline CDR1 and CDR2 sequences are SEHNR and FQNEAQ (reference sequence). This sample stems from a study of OX40 agonist ivuxolimab in advanced cancers. As for the study in general: Patients were treated with intravenous ivuxolimab, dosed at 0.01 to 10 mg/kg and infused every 2 weeks.

The chain recombines TRBV7-9 with TRBJ2-1, with D tentatively TRBD2 (6 bases). This clonotype was sampled from an adult with an advanced solid tumor such as melanoma, head and neck, liver or kidney cancer. Here the sequenced sample was CD4+ or CD8+ T cells sorted from blood, taken in a trial of the OX40 agonist ivuxolimab. The CDR3, as DNA: TGTGCCAGCAGCTTACAGACTAGTTCCAATATTGAGCAGTTCTTC. Protein product: CASSLQTSSNIEQFF.